Listed below are T cell receptor beta chains from one sample, sequenced in a study of blood T cell repertoires in COVID-19. Assay used: immunoSEQ multiplex PCR; TCRdb lists only in-frame clones, some missing. The table lists under 150,000 clones, 70% to 90% of them singletons. The sequencing sample was made of peripheral blood. The receptors were gathered from a woman aged 60-70 years with COVID-19, enrolled during active disease. Each CDR3 is given with its conserved first and last residue. Each record gives: CDR3 length, V gene, J gene, clone size, D gene, CDR3 DNA, CDR3 protein. A D gene is named only where the DNA matches it firmly. Only part of the rows carry a size: once, few, many, or a class if the clone is expanded.

17	TRBV5-4	TRBJ1-3	NA	NA	TGTGCCAGCAGCTCCCGGGCCGTGGGGGGCTCTGGAAACACCATATATTTT	CASSSRAVGGSGNTIYF
17	TRBV27	TRBJ1-1	NA	TRBD1	TGTGCCAGCAGTCCCTGGACAGGGGAAATGATGAACACTGAAGCTTTCTTT	CASSPWTGEMMNTEAFF
14	TRBV5-4	TRBJ1-2	NA	NA	TGTGCCAGCAGCGGAAAGGACAAGGAGTATGGCTACACCTTC	CASSGKDKEYGYTF
17	TRBV29-1	TRBJ1-3	NA	NA	TGCAGCGTTACGAAGGACAGACCCCTTAACTCTGGAAACACCATATATTTT	CSVTKDRPLNSGNTIYF
14	TRBV10-3	TRBJ1-5	NA	NA	TGTGCCATCAGTGCTCGACAGGTTAATCAGCCCCAGCATTTT	CAISARQVNQPQHF
15	TRBV5-1	TRBJ1-5	NA	TRBD1	TGCGCCAGCAGCTTAGTAGGGGGCGCCGGTCAGCCCCAGCATTTT	CASSLVGGAGQPQHF
18	TRBV7-8	TRBJ1-4	NA	NA	TGTGCCAGCAGCTTAGCGCTGGGCAGGGAAGAGACTAATGAAAAACTGTTTTTT	CASSLALGREETNEKLFF
16	TRBV14	TRBJ2-3	NA	NA	TGTGCCAGCAGCCAAGAAAACAGCGGTCGGGGAGATACGCAGTATTTT	CASSQENSGRGDTQYF
13	TRBV29-1	TRBJ2-1	NA	NA	TGCAGCGTTTGGACTGGCCCCTACAATGAGCAGTTCTTC	CSVWTGPYNEQFF
14	TRBV6-5	TRBJ1-1	NA	NA	TGTGCCAGCAGTATGGACATAATGAACACTGAAGCTTTCTTT	CASSMDIMNTEAFF
14	TRBV6-2/TRBV6-3	TRBJ2-7	NA	NA	TGTGCCAGCAGTTACGGGTTTGCAGGAGGGGAGCAGTACTTC	CASSYGFAGGEQYF
14	TRBV24-1	TRBJ2-2	NA	NA	TGTGCCACCAGTGATCCCGGGGTTACCGGGGAGCTGTTTTTT	CATSDPGVTGELFF
16	TRBV4-2	TRBJ2-1	NA	NA	TGTGCCAGCAGCCAAGAGTGGCGGGGGCCGTACAATGAGCAGTTCTTC	CASSQEWRGPYNEQFF
13	TRBV7-3	TRBJ1-1	NA	NA	TGTGCCAGCAGCCGGAACGGGGACACTGAAGCTTTCTTT	CASSRNGDTEAFF
16	TRBV7-9	TRBJ1-1	NA	NA	TGTGCCAGCAGCTTAGCGCTACAGGGACAAGGGACTGAAGCTTTCTTT	CASSLALQGQGTEAFF
14	TRBV5-1	TRBJ1-1	NA	TRBD1	TGCGCCAGCAGCACGACAGGGGGCTCGGCTGAAGCTTTCTTT	CASSTTGGSAEAFF
12	TRBV2	TRBJ1-2	NA	NA	TGTGCCAGCAGGGGTCAGGTCTATGGCTACACCTTC	CASRGQVYGYTF
14	TRBV6-1	TRBJ1-4	NA	NA	TGTGCCAGCAGACTTGACACTTATAATGAAAAACTGTTTTTT	CASRLDTYNEKLFF
12	TRBV6-6	TRBJ2-3	NA	TRBD2	TGTGCCTCGCTAGCGGACACAGATACGCAGTATTTT	CASLADTDTQYF
15	TRBV18	TRBJ1-1	NA	NA	TGTGCCAGCTCACCCCCGGGGGGCTGGGACACTGAAGCTTTCTTT	CASSPPGGWDTEAFF
14	TRBV19	TRBJ2-3	NA	TRBD1	TGTGCCAGTCAGACAGGGCTGGGCACAGATACGCAGTATTTT	CASQTGLGTDTQYF
17	TRBV4-3	TRBJ2-2	NA	NA	TGCGCCAGCAGCCAATACTGGGGGCAGTCGAACACCGGGGAGCTGTTTTTT	CASSQYWGQSNTGELFF
11	TRBV7-9	TRBJ2-1	NA	NA	TGTGCCAGCAGCTTCTCGTATGAGCAGTTCTTC	CASSFSYEQFF
17	TRBV7-9	TRBJ1-3	NA	NA	TGTGCCAGCAGCAGGGGTGAAGGGGCAAACTCTGGAAACACCATATATTTT	CASSRGEGANSGNTIYF
15	TRBV19	TRBJ2-1	once	TRBD2	TGTGCCAGTAGTATCCTCTTTAGCGGGCAACATTGGCAGTTCTTC	CASSILFSGQHWQFF
13	TRBV12-3/TRBV12-4	TRBJ1-1	NA	TRBD1	TGTGCCAGCAGTTATCAGACAGGGTCTGAAGCTTTCTTT	CASSYQTGSEAFF
16	TRBV6-1	TRBJ1-2	NA	NA	TGTGCCAGCAGTGATTTTTCCTACGCGGCTAACTATGGCTACACCTTC	CASSDFSYAANYGYTF
14	TRBV5-4	TRBJ1-5	NA	NA	TGTGCCAGCAGGATCGGTCAGGACAATCAGCCCCAGCATTTT	CASRIGQDNQPQHF
15	TRBV9	TRBJ2-7	NA	TRBD1	TGTGCCAGCAGCGTGGGGACAGGGTATTCCTACGAGCAGTACTTC	CASSVGTGYSYEQYF
15	TRBV4-1	TRBJ2-3	NA	TRBD2	TGCGCCAGCAGCCAAACCCTAGCGGGGTACGAGCCGCAGTATTTT	CASSQTLAGYEPQYF
15	TRBV28	TRBJ1-4	NA	TRBD1	TGTGCCAGCAGACCCACAGGGGGGAATAATGAAAAACTGTTTTTT	CASRPTGGNNEKLFF
15	TRBV7-2	TRBJ2-5	once	TRBD2	TGTGCCAGCAGCCATTCAGCGGGGGGGCGGGAGACCCAGTACTTC	CASSHSAGGRETQYF
14	TRBV5-1	TRBJ1-4	NA	NA	TGCGCCAGCAGCTTGGCCGAGCAGGTTGAAAAACTGTTTTTT	CASSLAEQVEKLFF
16	TRBV19	TRBJ1-5	NA	NA	TGTGCCAGTAGTCCTGGGGGGGATAAGCGGAGTCAGCCCCAGCATTTT	CASSPGGDKRSQPQHF
14	TRBV5-1	TRBJ1-1	NA	NA	TGCGCCAGCAGCCTTAGTCGGAGCCTCCCTGAAGCTTTCTTT	CASSLSRSLPEAFF